This TCR beta chain was observed in a study of T cell responses to AZD1222 COVID-19 vaccine. Study-wide points: Possibly, clonal diversity was underestimated; donors were largely white British and included more females.

Trimming cost V 6 bases and J 2 bases, with 5 bases left between them. Germline V gives CDR1 MDHEN, CDR2 SYDVKM. The length of the CDR3 is 13 residues. Of note for this clone: Antigen specificity is unknown.

Sequencing used immunoSEQ multiplex PCR; TCRdb keeps in-frame clones, though not all of them. Of more than 95,000 clones listed, approximately 90% are singletons. The receptor comes from an adult who received the AZD1222 COVID-19 vaccine. The sample was peripheral blood, taken 28 days after the second AZD1222 dose. The V call is TRBV28, the J call TRBJ2-6; no firm D call. Here the CDR3 reads CASSIAGANVLTF. The CDR3 nucleotides are TGTGCCAGCAGCATAGCTGGGGCCAACGTCCTGACTTTC.